The source of this TCR beta chain is a study of PD-1 blockade in classical Hodgkin lymphoma (dated by TCRdb to about 2020). For context, the study as a whole: The study used CyTOF and TCR beta sequencing to define a peripheral blood immune signature of response to PD-1 blockade in classical Hodgkin lymphoma.

In the paper's terms, the time point label means: newly diagnosed, previously untreated cHL patient sample. A Miltenyi CD4+ T cell isolation kit was used for magnetic negative selection to purify CD4+ T cells from thawed PBMCs. PBMCs from patients with newly diagnosed, previously untreated classical Hodgkin lymphoma were sequenced as a comparison group for the relapsed/refractory trial patients. Peripheral blood was collected in 8 mL Vacutainer Cell Preparation Tubes, from which PBMCs were isolated by centrifugation and then cryopreserved. Purified CD4+ and CD8+ fractions were prepared only for cases in which an additional PBMC sample was available. Magnetically labelled cells were removed on LS columns in a quadroMACS separator, and the flow-through was collected as the purified fraction. Genomic DNA was isolated using the Qiagen DNeasy kit from unsorted PBMCs as well as from negatively selected CD4+ and CD8+ fractions. Amplification of TCR beta CDR3 regions was done by immunoSEQ multiplex PCR with primers that anneal to V and J segments. A synthetic immune receptor repertoire was used to minimize amplification bias, and any residual bias was removed computationally once sequencing was done. The original pipeline was this. Custom Python scripts were used to quantify repertoire diversity as the Shannon entropy index. Unsorted, CD4+ and CD8+ repertoires were examined separately, except in combined analyses, for which CD4+ and CD8+ sequences were merged in silico. TCRdb took over this immuneACCESS table, retaining in-frame rearrangements with V and J assigned. Such tables are incomplete; in checked studies, under half of the missing clones stem from an unresolved V gene, and the remainder is unexplained. The V and J calls and clone size come from that table; D and trimming were worked out from the DNA. This sample lists 25,000 to 30,000 clones; 89% were detected once. The leading ten clones occupy approximately 0.35% of the sample.

The paper as a whole reports these results and caveats: Baseline TCR diversity was reported to be lower in newly diagnosed patients than in healthy donors and to be lower still in relapsed/refractory patients. The study was restricted to a single clinical trial cohort, and the causes of repertoire differences, possibly disease activity or prior therapy, were left undefined.

In regard to this clone: This receptor's antigen is unknown. Within one base of it there is no much larger clone, and no base qualities were kept.

The germline V gene encodes CDR1 LNHDA and CDR2 SQIVND (reference sequence). V and J lose 1 base and 4 bases, and a span of 11 bases separates them. From its cysteine to its phenylalanine, the CDR3 spans 14 amino acids. Only the CDR3 portion is preserved as DNA: 42 bases, with reading frame beginning at the first base. The origin of this receptor is a human donor with classical Hodgkin lymphoma. The specimen sequenced was CD4+ T cells from blood. The chain is made from TRBV19 and TRBJ2-7, with the D gene uncertain. The CDR3 protein is CASSIVSDAYEQYF. Here is the DNA: TGTGCCAGTAGTATAGTAAGTGACGCGTACGAGCAGTACTTC.